This T cell receptor (beta chain) was identified in a study of T cells after yellow fever vaccination (dated by TCRdb to the late 2010s). The study in broad terms: The SMART-Seq v4 Ultra Low Input RNA kit was used to prepare libraries from fractions with low cell numbers. To follow T-cell clones before and after primary and booster YFV17D yellow fever vaccination, bulk TCR alpha and beta repertoires were sequenced over time. Two healthy male donors, one aged 18 to 30 and one aged 30 to 39 years, made up the cohort. Blood samples were taken at several timepoints before and after primary and secondary immunization, and bulk PBMC replicates and cell subsets were isolated. Broad study findings and their caveats: A small share of clonotypes occurred in both CD4 and CD8 compartments, likely arising from convergent recombination. Because only a couple of donors were included in the study, the extent to which the findings can be generalized is limited. After the booster, most clones that had expanded after primary vaccination were detected again (about 97% of CD4 and roughly 86% of CD8), suggesting broad maintenance of memory. Computational filtering was required because FACS-sorted repertoires could contain abundant contaminating clonotypes from the bulk population. Compared with the primary T-cell response, the secondary T-cell response was weaker but faster, peaking on day 5 rather than day 15.

Comments on this clonotype: There is no known antigen for this receptor. Per-base quality was not reported, and no clone a single base away is much larger than it.

In the paper's terms, the treatment or condition label means: live attenuated yellow fever vaccine strain. A standard Ficoll-Paque protocol was used to isolate PBMCs from peripheral blood. Dynabeads CD4 and CD8 positive selection kits were used to isolate CD4 and CD8 T-cell fractions. TriZol was used to extract RNA from bulk PBMCs, CD4 and CD8 fractions, and dextramer-positive and dextramer-negative fractions. The CDR3 goes from the cysteine to the phenylalanine over 15 residues. Only the CDR3 DNA is retained, 45 bases long and in frame from the first base. Trimming removed 4 bases from V and 4 bases from J, leaving 14 bases between the germline ends. CDR1 MGHRA and CDR2 YSYEKL were looked up in the germline V gene. TCR cDNA was synthesized by 5'RACE template switching, which introduced a universal primer site and unique molecular identifiers. cDNA synthesis was primed from both the TCR alpha and TCR beta constant segments. Library amplification involved two PCR steps, and the second step added sample barcodes and sequencing adapters. Sequencing of libraries was performed on Illumina HiSeq 2500 (2x100 bp) or NovaSeq (2x150 bp). Concerning the study's data processing: MIGEC handled demultiplexing of reads and collapsing into UMI consensus sequences, while MiXCR performed V(D)J alignment. Vaccine-responding clonotypes were defined with edgeR using replicate PBMC samples, requiring FDR below 0.01 and a log2 fold change above 5 up to day 15. Each bulk clonotype received a CD4 or CD8 identity based on whether the sequenced CD4 or CD8 repertoire contained that clonotype at higher abundance. TCRdb passed the public sequencing reads through fastp at Q25 and MiXCR, retaining productive beta sequences. Entries are consolidated by CDR3 protein sequence, retaining the most common genes and DNA. These V and J calls rely on TCRdb rather than the paper's analysis. The sample includes 60,000 to 85,000 distinct CDR3 sequences, with over 6% observed a single time. Under 45% of the sample is held by the ten biggest clonotypes.

The starting material was CD8+ T cells sorted from PBMCs, obtained more than 35 days after the first yellow fever vaccination. The clonotype originates from a man aged 18 to 29 who received the YFV17D yellow fever vaccine. The sequence joins TRBV4-1 to TRBJ1-5, and possibly TRBD1, on 6 matching bases. The nucleotide sequence reads TGCGCCAGCAGCCTTCTCGACAGGACTAATCAGCCCCAGCATTTT. Translated, this gives CASSLLDRTNQPQHF.